The rows below give T cell receptor beta chains drawn from one sample of a study of blood T cell repertoires in COVID-19. The protocol was immunoSEQ multiplex PCR, while the TCRdb copy is restricted to in-frame clones and leaves out a portion. The profile shows around 200,000 clones, approximately 75% of them singletons. Sample: PBMCs or T cells enriched from blood (not recorded which). The receptors come from a man aged 40-49 years who had recovered from COVID-19. CDR3s include the opening cysteine and the closing phenylalanine or tryptophan. A D gene is named only where the DNA matches it firmly. Clone size, where shown, is once, few, many, or a class for clones that have expanded.

v_call	clone_size	j_call	d_call	cdr3_nt	cdr3_aa
TRBV7-2	few	TRBJ1-5	TRBD1	TGTGCCAGCAGCTTACAACTCAGGGGGAATCAGCCCCAGCATTTT	CASSLQLRGNQPQHF
TRBV2	.	TRBJ2-1	TRBD1	TGTGCCATTCGACAGGGGTCTTTAGGTACCAATGAGCAGTTCTTC	CAIRQGSLGTNEQFF
TRBV18	.	TRBJ2-2	.	TGTGCCAGCTCACCACTCTCCCTACTGAACACCGGGGAGCTGTTTTTT	CASSPLSLLNTGELFF
TRBV27	.	TRBJ2-7	.	TGTGCCAGCAGTTTATCAGCGTTTGGCGAGCAGTACTTC	CASSLSAFGEQYF
TRBV5-4	once	TRBJ2-1	TRBD2	TGTGCCAGCAGCTTGGAGACTAGCGGGAATGAGCAGTTCTTC	CASSLETSGNEQFF
TRBV27	.	TRBJ1-1	.	TGTGCCAGCAGTTTATCTGGGGGGTTGAACACTGAAGCTTTCTTT	CASSLSGGLNTEAFF
TRBV5-1	.	TRBJ2-3	.	TGCGCCAGCAGCTTGGACAGGCTAGCGAGGACAGATACGCAGTATTTT	CASSLDRLARTDTQYF
TRBV21-1	.	TRBJ1-5	.	TGTGCCAGCAGCAAAGTCGGCAGGTTCAATCAGCCCCAGCATTTT	CASSKVGRFNQPQHF
TRBV18	.	TRBJ1-1	.	TGTGCCAGCTCACCGAAGAGTCTGAACACTGAAGCTTTCTTT	CASSPKSLNTEAFF
TRBV30	.	TRBJ2-1	.	TGTGCCTGGAGAGGCCTCCTCCTCGGGAATGAGCAGTTCTTC	CAWRGLLLGNEQFF
TRBV11-2	.	TRBJ2-5	.	TGTGCCAGCAGCTTAGAGCAGAGGGTAGCGTTGCAAGAGACCCAGTACTTC	CASSLEQRVALQETQYF
TRBV20-1	.	TRBJ1-1	TRBD1	TGCAGTGCTAGTGCAGGGGGGAACACTGAAGCTTTCTTT	CSASAGGNTEAFF
TRBV4-1	.	TRBJ2-7	.	TGCGCCAGCAGCCAAGAAGTAGGGGTGAGATCCTACGAGCAGTACTTC	CASSQEVGVRSYEQYF
TRBV6-5	.	TRBJ1-2	TRBD1	TGTGCCAGCACCCGGGACAGGCTCTATGGCTACACCTTC	CASTRDRLYGYTF
TRBV9	.	TRBJ1-4	.	TGTGCCAGCAGCCCCCCGGAGTCAACTAATGAAAAACTGTTTTTT	CASSPPESTNEKLFF
TRBV4-1	.	TRBJ2-3	TRBD2	TGCGCCAGCAGCCCCCGACTAGCGGGAGTAGATACGCAGTATTTT	CASSPRLAGVDTQYF
TRBV14	.	TRBJ2-5	TRBD2	TGTGCCAGCAGCCAAGAAGGCGCGGGGGGCCGAAAGACCCAGTACTTC	CASSQEGAGGRKTQYF
TRBV5-4	.	TRBJ2-5	.	TGTGCCAGCAGCCACATCGTCAGGGATCAAGAGACCCAGTACTTC	CASSHIVRDQETQYF
TRBV12-5	.	TRBJ2-5	.	TGTGCTAGTGGTTTGACAGTGACGAAACAAGAGACCCAGTACTTC	CASGLTVTKQETQYF
TRBV19	.	TRBJ2-5	TRBD2	TGTGCCAGTAAGCAAACCGGGACTAAGATAGAGACCCAGTACTTC	CASKQTGTKIETQYF
TRBV15	.	TRBJ1-3	TRBD1	TGTGCCACCAGCAGAGATCTGAGACAGGGTTCCTTCTCTGGAAACACCATATATTTT	CATSRDLRQGSFSGNTIYF
TRBV5-1	.	TRBJ2-7	.	TGCGCCAGCAGCTTGGCAGCGGGCGGTACCTACGAGCAGTACTTC	CASSLAAGGTYEQYF
TRBV5-1	once	TRBJ1-1	TRBD1	TGCGCCAGCAGCGCCAAACAGGGGCAGGGCACTGAAGCTTTCTTT	CASSAKQGQGTEAFF
TRBV30	.	TRBJ1-2	.	TGTGCCTGGAGTGTACTTCTCCTCTATGGCTACACCTTC	CAWSVLLLYGYTF